This T cell receptor beta chain was profiled in a study of blood T cells in healthy people across ages. Study results and limitations: Estimated diversity, derived from one million T cells, was regarded as an underestimate. Conclusively comparing naive with antigen-experienced cells was impossible with unsorted PBMCs.

Samples each had at least 6 micrograms of total RNA extracted. A J-beta primer mix and a sample-barcoded 5' primer were used in a second PCR of about 7 to 12 cycles. Researchers report that a template-switch adaptor with 12 random nucleotides tagged each cDNA molecule. TCRdb redid the calling of the 5' RACE reads with MiXCR, one entry per CDR3 protein. The sample carries 1.5 million to 2 million distinct CDR3 sequences, approximately 40% recorded once. About this clonotype: Its specificity is unknown.

The TCR originated in a human donor in good health. Sequencing used blood.

Here the CDR3 reads CASRTPGQPRANVLTF. The CDR3 DNA reads TGTGCCAGCAGGACTCCGGGACAGCCCCGGGCCAACGTCCTGACTTTC. The chain links TRBV6-1 to TRBJ2-6, with 7 nucleotides matching TRBD1. J lost 5 bases, V lost 6 bases, and 10 bases had no gene match. In germline, CDR1 is MNHNS, CDR2 SASEGT. This CDR3 comprises 16 residues.